This is a list of T cell receptor beta chains from one sample in a study of cytomegalovirus exposure and HLA in healthy donors. The protocol was immunoSEQ multiplex PCR, while the TCRdb copy is restricted to in-frame clones and leaves out a portion. The sample shows approximately 130,000 clones, about two thirds of them seen only once. Sequencing input: PBMCs. The receptors were sampled from a woman aged 55-75 years in good health and CMV-seropositive. CDR3s include the opening cysteine and the closing phenylalanine or tryptophan. D genes are given only for firm matches. The size field is filled for only some rows; it gives once, few, many or a size class.

abundance: .
v_gene: TRBV6-1
d_gene: TRBD1
j_gene: TRBJ2-1
CDR3nt: TGTGCCAGCAGTTGGACAGGGACTTTTGAGCAGTTCTTC
CDR3aa: CASSWTGTFEQFF

abundance: once
v_gene: TRBV6-5
d_gene: .
j_gene: TRBJ1-2
CDR3nt: TGTGCCAGCAGCAACACCGATGGCTACACCTTC
CDR3aa: CASSNTDGYTF

abundance: .
v_gene: TRBV19
d_gene: .
j_gene: TRBJ2-1
CDR3nt: TGTGCCACCCCAATACCCTACCCCCACAATGAGCAGTTCTTC
CDR3aa: CATPIPYPHNEQFF

abundance: .
v_gene: TRBV29-1
d_gene: TRBD2
j_gene: TRBJ2-1
CDR3nt: TGCAGCGTTACCGGGACTAGCGGACACTCCTACAATGAGCAGTTCTTC
CDR3aa: CSVTGTSGHSYNEQFF

abundance: .
v_gene: TRBV2
d_gene: .
j_gene: TRBJ2-1
CDR3nt: TGTGCCAGCAGGGGTCCCGGGGAGCAGTTCTTC
CDR3aa: CASRGPGEQFF

abundance: .
v_gene: TRBV7-9
d_gene: .
j_gene: TRBJ2-7
CDR3nt: TGTGCCAGCAGCTACGGGACTTCCTACGAGCAGTACTTC
CDR3aa: CASSYGTSYEQYF

abundance: few
v_gene: TRBV19
d_gene: TRBD1
j_gene: TRBJ1-1
CDR3nt: TGTGCCAGTAGTATAGGAAGGACAGGACAAGCTTTCTTT
CDR3aa: CASSIGRTGQAFF

abundance: .
v_gene: TRBV15
d_gene: TRBD1
j_gene: TRBJ1-3
CDR3nt: TGTGCCACCAGCAGGAGGACAGGGACCTCCTCTGGAAACACCATATATTTT
CDR3aa: CATSRRTGTSSGNTIYF

abundance: .
v_gene: TRBV6-5
d_gene: TRBD2
j_gene: TRBJ2-5
CDR3nt: TGTGCCAGAATACTTAGCGGGGGGGCGTGGGAGACCCAGTACTTC
CDR3aa: CARILSGGAWETQYF

abundance: .
v_gene: TRBV9
d_gene: .
j_gene: TRBJ1-6
CDR3nt: TGTGCCAGCAGCGCCAATACAGGGTCAGGGTCACCCCTCCACTTT
CDR3aa: CASSANTGSGSPLHF

abundance: .
v_gene: TRBV10-3
d_gene: .
j_gene: TRBJ1-2
CDR3nt: TGTGCCATCAGTGACGGGATGAACTATGGCTACACCTTC
CDR3aa: CAISDGMNYGYTF

abundance: few
v_gene: TRBV23-1
d_gene: .
j_gene: TRBJ1-5
CDR3nt: TGCGCCAGCGAGAACAGCGGCTTAAATCAGCCCCAGCATTTT
CDR3aa: CASENSGLNQPQHF

abundance: few
v_gene: TRBV6-5
d_gene: TRBD1
j_gene: TRBJ2-4
CDR3nt: TGTGCCAGTAAGGAACAGGGGGCGGACATTCAGTACTTC
CDR3aa: CASKEQGADIQYF

abundance: .
v_gene: TRBV2
d_gene: TRBD2
j_gene: TRBJ2-3
CDR3nt: TGTGCCAGCACACTAGCGGGGGGGCGGAATACGCAGTATTTT
CDR3aa: CASTLAGGRNTQYF

abundance: .
v_gene: TRBV2
d_gene: TRBD1
j_gene: TRBJ2-2
CDR3nt: TGTGCCAGCAGTGAACAGGGGGCGAACACCGGGGAGCTGTTTTTT
CDR3aa: CASSEQGANTGELFF

abundance: .
v_gene: TRBV12-5
d_gene: TRBD1
j_gene: TRBJ1-4
CDR3nt: TGTGCTAGTGGCCCGGGACAGGGTTATAATGAAAAACTGTTTTTT
CDR3aa: CASGPGQGYNEKLFF

abundance: .
v_gene: TRBV11-2
d_gene: TRBD1
j_gene: TRBJ2-1
CDR3nt: TGTGCCAGCAGCTCTATGGGGGGACAGGGTACCTACAATGAGCAGTTCTTC
CDR3aa: CASSSMGGQGTYNEQFF

abundance: .
v_gene: TRBV10-2
d_gene: .
j_gene: TRBJ2-7
CDR3nt: TGCGCCAGCCGACGGGACACTCTCTACGAGCAGTACTTC
CDR3aa: CASRRDTLYEQYF

abundance: .
v_gene: TRBV5-4
d_gene: .
j_gene: TRBJ2-2
CDR3nt: TGTGCCAGCAGCCATCCCGGGGGTTCCACCGGGGAGCTGTTTTTT
CDR3aa: CASSHPGGSTGELFF

abundance: .
v_gene: TRBV20-1
d_gene: TRBD1
j_gene: TRBJ1-3
CDR3nt: TGCAGTGCGGGACAGACGGCCACCATATATTTT
CDR3aa: CSAGQTATIYF

abundance: few
v_gene: TRBV19
d_gene: .
j_gene: TRBJ1-5
CDR3nt: TGTGCCAGTAGTACGATAATAGATCAGCCCCAGCATTTT
CDR3aa: CASSTIIDQPQHF

abundance: .
v_gene: TRBV19
d_gene: .
j_gene: TRBJ1-2
CDR3nt: TGTGCCAGTACCGTTCGGGAATGGACCTATGGCTACACCTTC
CDR3aa: CASTVREWTYGYTF

abundance: .
v_gene: TRBV7-6
d_gene: .
j_gene: TRBJ2-7
CDR3nt: TGTGCCAGCAGCTTAGTAGACAAGGTCTCCTACGAGCAGTACTTC
CDR3aa: CASSLVDKVSYEQYF

abundance: once
v_gene: TRBV4-1
d_gene: .
j_gene: TRBJ2-1
CDR3nt: TGCGCCAGCAGCCGACTAGGTTCCTACAATGAGCAGTTCTTC
CDR3aa: CASSRLGSYNEQFF

abundance: .
v_gene: TRBV7-9
d_gene: .
j_gene: TRBJ1-1
CDR3nt: TGTGCCAGCAGCTCCCCGAGGGTGGGGGGAGACACTGAAGCTTTCTTT
CDR3aa: CASSSPRVGGDTEAFF